This T cell receptor beta chain was sequenced in a study of OX40 agonist ivuxolimab in advanced cancers. Whole-study findings and limits: CD8+ T cells were the subset that, on average, had more expanded clones than CD4+. Among the lowest peripheral clonal expansion occurred in 0.1-3.0 mg/kg partial responders.

The assay was immunoSEQ multiplex PCR, and TCRdb's table has in-frame clones only and misses some. The sample contains about 39,000 clones, about 94% of which appear only once. Germline V gives CDR1 SGHAT, CDR2 FQDESV (reference sequence). The CDR3 consists of 11 residues. V was trimmed by 4 bases and J by 10 bases, leaving 8 bases between them. As concerns this clone: The antigen is undetermined.

The sample consisted of CD4+ or CD8+ T cells sorted from blood, taken in a trial of the OX40 agonist ivuxolimab. This chain uses TRBV11-1 with TRBJ2-1; a possible D gene is TRBD2 (5 bases). This clonotype originated in an adult with an advanced solid tumor such as melanoma, head and neck, liver or kidney cancer. This CDR3 is CASSSPGEQFF. The DNA for the CDR3 is TGTGCCAGCAGCTCCCCGGGGGAGCAGTTCTTC.